A selection of T cell receptor beta chains follows, all from one sample in a study of early T cells in non-severe SARS-CoV-2 infection. TCRdb itself ran the 5' RACE reads through MiXCR, one entry per CDR3 protein. The table shows tens of thousands of distinct CDR3 sequences, with roughly 16% occurring only once. The source material was whole blood, sampled at baseline. These receptor sequences come from an adult who was a healthcare worker with PCR-confirmed SARS-CoV-2 infection or an uninfected control (not recorded which). Both conserved end residues are part of each CDR3. A D gene is named only where the DNA matches it firmly. Clone size is given for some rows only: seen once, a few or many times, or a class if the clone is expanded.

j_gene | d_gene | abundance | v_gene | CDR3nt | CDR3aa
TRBJ1-4 | - | - | TRBV27 | TGTGCCAGCAGTTTTAGGGGTACTAATGAAAAACTGTTTTTT | CASSFRGTNEKLFF
TRBJ2-1 | - | - | TRBV3-1 | TGTGCCAGCAGCCAAGATGTGGGGACCTACAATGAGCAGTTCTTC | CASSQDVGTYNEQFF
TRBJ2-2 | - | many | TRBV7-9 | TGTGCCAGCAGCCGTACCGGGGAGCTGTTTTTT | CASSRTGELFF
TRBJ1-3 | - | - | TRBV4-1 | TGCGCCAGCAGCCAAGAAGAGTTTTCTGAAAACACCATATATTTT | CASSQEEFSENTIYF
TRBJ2-2 | - | many | TRBV10-2 | TGCGCCAGCAGTAAAGCGCCCAGTGGCGGGGAGCTGTTTTTT | CASSKAPSGGELFF
TRBJ2-1 | TRBD2 | many | TRBV2 | TGTGCCAGCAGAAGTCGGAGCGGGGGGGGTTTCTACAATGAGCAGTTCTTC | CASRSRSGGGFYNEQFF
TRBJ2-3 | - | few | TRBV15 | TGTGCCACCGGCGAGGTGTCTAGTCAGTATTTT | CATGEVSSQYF
TRBJ2-3 | TRBD2 | - | TRBV20-1 | TGCAGTGCTAGAGATCGAGTATCGGGACTAGCGGTAGATACGCAGTATTTT | CSARDRVSGLAVDTQYF
TRBJ2-5 | TRBD1 | many | TRBV19 | TGTGCCAGTAGTATAGGAGGGGACAGTCAAGAGACCCAGTACTTC | CASSIGGDSQETQYF
TRBJ2-7 | TRBD2 | few | TRBV2 | TGTGCCAGCAGGAAGGGACTAGCGGGGATCCTCGAGCAGTACTTC | CASRKGLAGILEQYF
TRBJ1-2 | - | few | TRBV20-1 | TGCAGTGCTAAGGGTATGGACTATGGCTACACCTTC | CSAKGMDYGYTF